The 28 T cell receptor beta chains listed next were all sequenced from one sample in a study of Ad26.COV2.S vaccination and SARS-CoV-2 variants. Libraries were prepared by immunoSEQ multiplex PCR; TCRdb keeps only in-frame clonotypes and omits some of them. The repertoire holds under 150,000 clones, 80% to 90% seen once, with 5% in the top ten. Sequencing was performed on peripheral blood, taken after recovery from COVID-19. Source of these receptors: a human donor who had recovered from COVID-19.

The V and J genes are TRBV7-8 and TRBJ2-1; D tentatively fits TRBD1 or TRBD2 (5 bases each). This CDR3 spans 16 amino acids. From germline, CDR1 is SGHVS and CDR2 FQNEAQ. V lost 6 bases to trimming and J lost 3 bases, with 18 bases between them. In DNA form, the CDR3 reads TGTGCCAGCAGGATGGGGGATGGGGAAAGCTACAATGAGCAGTTCTTC. Its translation: CASRMGDGESYNEQFF.

J is TRBJ1-6 and V is TRBV19; 7 nucleotides align to TRBD1. Losses at the gene ends were 6 bases for V and 10 bases for J; bases not matched to a gene: 6. The length of the CDR3 is 13 residues. Germline loops: CDR1 LNHDA, CDR2 SQIVND (reference sequence). As DNA, the CDR3 is TGTGCCAGTAGCGAACAGGGGACATCACCCCTCCACTTT. Its translation: CASSEQGTSPLHF.

The CDR3 here is CASSLKSYEQYF. DNA of the CDR3: TGTGCCAGCAGTTTAAAGTCTTACGAGCAGTACTTC. The rearrangement joins TRBV28 to TRBJ2-7; D ambiguous. Trimming removed 2 bases at V and 4 bases at J, with 6 bases between. Per the germline V gene, CDR1 is MDHEN and CDR2 is SYDVKM. This CDR3 is 12 amino acids long.

The chain joins TRBV11-2 to TRBJ2-7; 12 nucleotides agree with TRBD2. There are 17 residues in the CDR3. The V gene's germline CDR1 is SGHAT and CDR2 FQNNGV. The trim removed 1 base at V and 2 bases at J, leaving 6 bases unmatched. CDR3 residues: CASSLVRLAGGPYEQYF. The CDR3 region has the DNA TGTGCCAGCAGCTTAGTGCGGCTAGCGGGGGGGCCCTACGAGCAGTACTTC.

The J gene is TRBJ2-5, the V gene TRBV12-3 or TRBV12-4, with D possibly TRBD2 on 5 matching bases. This CDR3 is built from 12 residues. Trimming removed 5 bases at V and 5 bases at J, with 9 bases between. CDR3 sequence reads: CASSPRAETQYF. CDR3 sequence (DNA): TGTGCCAGCAGTCCGAGGGCGGAGACCCAGTACTTC.

This clone was found once. The V gene is TRBV7-8, the J gene TRBJ1-2; 8 nucleotides line up with TRBD1. CDR3 size: 16 residues. The J segment lost 5 bases and the V segment lost 1 base, leaving 9 bases of the junction unmatched. Per the germline V gene, CDR1 is SGHVS and CDR2 is FQNEAQ. CDR3 sequence reads: CASSLGAGGFFYGYTF. Written as DNA, the CDR3 is TGTGCCAGCAGCTTAGGAGCAGGGGGCTTTTTTTATGGCTACACCTTC.

The J gene is TRBJ1-6, the V gene TRBV5-4; no reliable D call. Trimming took off 2 bases at V and 9 bases at J, with 12 bases between the two ends. Germline lookup yields CDR1 SGHNT and CDR2 YYREEE (reference sequence). The CDR3 length is 14 residues. The CDR3 DNA follows: TGTGCCAGCAGCTTTCGTGGTTCGAGTTCACCCCTCCACTTT. Translation: CASSFRGSSSPLHF.

J is TRBJ2-1 and V is TRBV30, with a tentative D call TRBD1 (5 bases). The CDR3 contains 12 residues. In germline, CDR1 is GTSNPN, CDR2 SVGIG (reference sequence). The V end lost 7 bases, the J end lost 1 base, and 8 bases lay between the germline ends. The CDR3 nucleotides read TGTGCCTTGAGACAGTCCTACAATGAGCAGTTCTTC. It is translated as CALRQSYNEQFF.

This clone was picked up a small number of times. The chain links TRBV2 to TRBJ1-5; 7 bases align to TRBD1. CDR3 length: 14 residues. Germline values: CDR1 SNHLY, CDR2 FYNNEI. The J segment lost 5 bases and the V segment lost 6 bases, leaving 7 bases of the junction unmatched. The CDR3 is CASRGQNYYQPQHF. The CDR3 bases are TGTGCCAGCAGGGGACAGAATTATTATCAGCCCCAGCATTTT.

The chain carries TRBV11-3 and TRBJ2-1; possibly TRBD2 for D (5 bases). From germline, CDR1 is SGHNT and CDR2 YENEEA. The CDR3 length is 15 residues. With 4 bases removed from V and 0 bases from J, the gap between germline ends came to 10 bases. CDR3 protein: CASSYGVSSYNEQFF. The CDR3 DNA reads TGTGCCAGCAGCTACGGGGTTAGCTCCTACAATGAGCAGTTCTTC.

The chain uses TRBV20-1 and TRBJ2-5, with 7 bases fitting TRBD1. Germline assignment: CDR1 DFQATT and CDR2 SNEGSKA (reference sequence). V was clipped by 3 bases and J by 7 bases; unmatched bases: 14. This CDR3 contains 15 residues. The DNA of the CDR3 is TGCAGTGCTAGTCTTACAGGGGCCCGATCGGGGACCCAGTACTTC. This translates into CSASLTGARSGTQYF.

This sequence joins TRBV5-1 and TRBJ1-1; tentatively, D is TRBD1 (5 bases). The CDR3 is 15 amino acids. V was pared by 0 bases and J by 4 bases, with 13 bases between. From germline, CDR1 is SGHRS and CDR2 YFSETQ. CDR3 amino acids: CASSLGQGWGTEAFF. The CDR3, as DNA: TGCGCCAGCAGCTTGGGTCAGGGATGGGGCACTGAAGCTTTCTTT.

This chain uses TRBV2 with TRBJ2-1, with unresolved D. CDR1 and CDR2 from the germline V gene are SNHLY and FYNNEI. This CDR3 region has 13 residues. The V gene lost 1 base and the J gene lost 12 bases, with 13 bases spanning the gap. CDR3 residues: CASSEGAVGWQFF. The CDR3 nucleotides read TGTGCCAGCAGTGAAGGGGCCGTTGGGTGGCAGTTCTTC.

This chain joins TRBV6-6 and TRBJ1-2; D possibly corresponds to TRBD1 (6 bases). The germline gives CDR1 MNHNY, CDR2 SVGAGI (reference sequence). The CDR3 runs 17 residues. V was shortened by 5 bases and J by 2 bases, with 21 bases between the two germline ends. The CDR3 spells CASSPLLSGAVNYGYTF. The CDR3 nucleotides are TGTGCCAGCAGTCCACTCCTTTCAGGGGCCGTCAACTATGGCTACACCTTC.

V usage is TRBV7-9 and J usage is TRBJ2-2, with D maybe TRBD1 (6 bases). Germline-derived CDR1 and CDR2 are SEHNR and FQNEAQ (reference sequence). Trimming removed 4 bases at V and 1 base at J, with 19 bases between. This CDR3 is 18 amino acids long. The chain's CDR3 is CASSSRTAQGGNTGELFF. CDR3 DNA: TGTGCCAGCAGCTCCCGGACAGCCCAAGGGGGGAACACCGGGGAGCTGTTTTTT. Supplemented by reference TRBV7-9 and TRBJ2-2, the full variable domain reads DTGVSQNPRHKITKRGQNVTFRCDPISEHNRLYWYRQTLGQGPEFLTYFQNEAQLEKSRLLSDRFSAERPKGSFSTLEIQRTEQGDSAMYLCASSSRTAQGGNTGELFFGEGSRLTVL.

This clone was seen just once. V usage is TRBV6-4 and J usage is TRBJ1-2; a possible D gene is TRBD1 (5 bases). The germline V gene encodes CDR1 MRHNA and CDR2 SNTAGT. The CDR3 extends over 15 amino acids. V lost 0 bases, J lost 0 bases, and 8 bases lay in between. In DNA form, the CDR3 reads TGTGCCAGCAGTGACTCTCCAGGGACTAACTATGGCTACACCTTC. Translated, it gives CASSDSPGTNYGYTF.

The chain carries TRBV29-1 and TRBJ2-7; 9 bases fit TRBD1. V was clipped by 5 bases and J by 1 base; unmatched bases: 3. The CDR3 spans 13 residues. Germline V gene data show CDR1 as SQVTM and CDR2 as ANQGSEA. The CDR3 here is CSVQTGGSYEQYF. In DNA, the CDR3 is TGCAGCGTTCAGACAGGGGGTTCCTACGAGCAGTACTTC.

The chain couples TRBV5-6 to TRBJ1-1; 8 bases match TRBD1. The germline CDR1 and CDR2 sequences are SGHDT and YYEEEE. V was clipped by 4 bases and J by 4 bases; unmatched bases: 9. The CDR3 runs to 15 residues. The CDR3 region has the DNA TGTGCCAGCAGCGGGGAGACAGGGGTGGTCACTGAAGCTTTCTTT. Amino acids: CASSGETGVVTEAFF.

The chain carries TRBV5-6 and TRBJ2-1, with unresolved D. Germline CDR1 and CDR2: SGHDT and YYEEEE. Deletions cut 4 bases from V and 5 bases from J, with 10 bases between. The CDR3 length is 13 residues. In DNA form, the CDR3 reads TGTGCCAGCAGCCTCGACGGAGACAATGAGCAGTTCTTC. This translates into CASSLDGDNEQFF. Variable domain in full (rest from reference TRBV5-6 and TRBJ2-1): DAGVTQSPTHLIKTRGQQVTLRCSPKSGHDTVSWYQQALGQGPQFIFQYYEEEERQRGNFPDRFSGHQFPNYSSELNVNALLLGDSALYLCASSLDGDNEQFFGPGTRLTVL.

V gene TRBV6-4 combines with J gene TRBJ2-5; a possible D gene is TRBD1 (6 bases). The germline V gene has CDR1 MRHNA and CDR2 SNTAGT. V shed 2 bases and J shed 7 bases, with 26 bases lying between them. This CDR3 is 18 amino acids long. CDR3 protein: CASSDPDRQIGSVATQYF. CDR3 nucleotide sequence: TGTGCCAGCAGTGACCCTGACAGGCAGATTGGAAGTGTGGCGACCCAGTACTTC.

V gene TRBV4-1 combines with J gene TRBJ2-5; D call uncertain. The germline V and J ends were trimmed by 0 bases and 2 bases, with 13 bases remaining between them. Germline lookup yields CDR1 MGHRA and CDR2 YSYEKL. This CDR3 spans 16 amino acids. The CDR3 spells CASSQDFTALQETQYF. In DNA form, the CDR3 reads TGCGCCAGCAGCCAAGATTTCACGGCCCTGCAAGAGACCCAGTACTTC.

The rearrangement uses TRBV25-1 and TRBJ1-5; TRBD1 might be the D (6 bases). The CDR3 runs to 14 residues. Germline CDR1 is MGHDK and CDR2 is SYGVNS. The V end lost 5 bases, the J end lost 5 bases, and 13 bases lay between the germline ends. The CDR3 nucleotides are TGTGCCAGCAGTCCAGGGGAGGGAGATCAGCCCCAGCATTTT. This translates into CASSPGEGDQPQHF. Supplemented by reference TRBV25-1 and TRBJ1-5, the full variable domain reads EADIYQTPRYLVIGTGKKITLECSQTMGHDKMYWYQQDPGMELHLIHYSYGVNSTEKGDLSSESTVSRIRTEHFPLTLESARPSHTSQYLCASSPGEGDQPQHFGDGTRLSIL.

The rearrangement links TRBV20-1 to TRBJ1-2; D may be TRBD1 (5 bases). Trimming took off 3 bases at V and 8 bases at J, with 10 bases between the two ends. CDR1 and CDR2 (germline): DFQATT, SNEGSKA (reference sequence). The CDR3 consists of 11 residues. The CDR3 DNA is TGCAGTGCTAGCCAGGGAGGGGGCTACACCTTC. This codes for CSASQGGGYTF.

The sample holds a few counts of this clone. The chain employs TRBV4-1 and TRBJ2-7; the D is unclear. CDR1 is MGHRA and CDR2 is YSYEKL in the germline V gene. Trimming left V 0 bases short and J 0 bases short, with 15 bases between. This CDR3 comprises 17 residues. The chain's CDR3 is CASSQDMARIDSYEQYF. DNA for the CDR3: TGCGCCAGCAGCCAAGATATGGCCAGAATAGACTCCTACGAGCAGTACTTC.

The chain links TRBV6-6 to TRBJ2-2; TRBD1 matches at 8 bases. The V gene end was trimmed by 7 bases and the J gene end by 6 bases; junction bases not matched to a gene: 4. The germline V gene has CDR1 MNHNY and CDR2 SVGAGI (reference sequence). This CDR3 contains 13 residues. CDR3 sequence reads: CASIPQGAGELFF. The CDR3 nucleotides are TGTGCCAGCATTCCACAGGGGGCCGGGGAGCTGTTTTTT.

This sequence joins TRBV4-3 and TRBJ2-7; a possible D gene is TRBD2 (5 bases). The CDR3 covers 15 residues. The germline gives CDR1 LGHNA, CDR2 YSLEER. Trimming pared 0 bases from V and 3 bases from J, leaving 12 bases between. The CDR3 coding sequence is TGCGCCAGCAGCCAAGACCCGGGGTCGGGCTACGAGCAGTACTTC. This sequence encodes CASSQDPGSGYEQYF.

The J gene is TRBJ2-5, the V gene TRBV6-2 or TRBV6-3; TRBD2 aligns across 12 bases. V dropped 5 bases and J dropped 1; count of bases not matched to a gene: 11. The CDR3 is 18 residues long. Germline V CDR1 and CDR2: MNHEY, SVGEGT. In DNA form, the CDR3 reads TGTGCCAGCAGTGGGGCTAGCGGGGGGGTCCTTACCCAAGAGACCCAGTACTTC. Protein sequence: CASSGASGGVLTQETQYF.

This chain links TRBV10-1 with TRBJ2-7; D is possibly TRBD1 (5 bases). The CDR3 consists of 14 residues. In germline, CDR1 is WNHNN, CDR2 SYGVQD (reference sequence). Trimming cost V 0 bases and J 6 bases, with 12 bases left between them. The CDR3 region is CASSESKGISEQYF. For the CDR3, the DNA is TGCGCCAGCAGTGAGTCGAAGGGGATCAGCGAGCAGTACTTC.